One and the same sample provided the 8 T cell receptor beta chains below, sequenced in a study of cytomegalovirus exposure and HLA in healthy donors. The repertoire was sequenced with immunoSEQ multiplex PCR; TCRdb's copy has only in-frame clones and lacks some. This table holds 110,000 to 150,000 clones, 75% to 90% found once. Sequenced: PBMCs. The receptors were gathered from a young woman in good health and CMV-seropositive.

The chain links TRBV27 to TRBJ1-2, with TRBD1 identical over 7 bases. Trimming cost V 2 bases and J 6 bases; bases outside gene matches: 6. The germline V gene has CDR1 MNHEY and CDR2 SMNVEV (reference sequence). The length of the CDR3 is 14 residues. The CDR3 DNA reads as TGTGCCAGCAGTTTAAGACAGGGTCTAAATGGCTACACCTTC. Encoded protein: CASSLRQGLNGYTF.

The table lists this clone with a few counts. V and J are TRBV30 and TRBJ1-1; D unclear. Trimming took 4 bases from V and 0 from J, leaving 9 bases between them. Germline CDR1 GTSNPN, CDR2 SVGIG (reference sequence). This CDR3 spans 13 amino acids. The CDR3 is CAWTGGMNTEAFF. The CDR3 DNA sequence: TGTGCCTGGACAGGTGGAATGAACACTGAAGCTTTCTTT.

The chain is built from TRBV5-4 and TRBJ2-3; D is uncertain. The CDR3 loop spans 14 amino acids. Germline lookup yields CDR1 SGHNT and CDR2 YYREEE (reference sequence). V gave up 4 bases and J gave up 1 base, with 10 bases separating them. The CDR3 nucleotides are TGTGCCAGCAGCCCTTCAGGCCGCACAGATACGCAGTATTTT. Translating it yields CASSPSGRTDTQYF.

The CDR3 region is CASSESGVNSPLHF. Here the CDR3 DNA reads TGTGCCAGCAGTGAATCCGGGGTTAATTCACCCCTCCACTTT. This chain links TRBV6-1 with TRBJ1-6, with D unclear. Deletions cut 2 bases from V and 6 bases from J, with 8 bases between. This CDR3 region has 14 residues. Germline CDR1 reads MNHNS; CDR2 reads SASEGT.

The V call is TRBV5-5, the J call TRBJ1-5, with TRBD1 matching 9 bases. The CDR3 runs to 17 residues. Germline values: CDR1 SGHKS, CDR2 YYEKEE (reference sequence). Losses at the gene ends were 3 bases for V and 4 bases for J; bases not matched to a gene: 11. As DNA, the CDR3 is TGTGCCAGCAGCTACACCCAGACCGGGACAGGGAATCAGCCCCAGCATTTT. This sequence encodes CASSYTQTGTGNQPQHF.

The chain joins TRBV7-6 to TRBJ1-2; TRBD1 agrees at 9 bases. V was pared by 5 bases and J by 4 bases, with 14 bases of the junction left unmatched. Per the germline V gene, CDR1 is SGHVS and CDR2 is FNYEAQ. The CDR3 contains 17 residues. The CDR3 sequence is CASSLEIHGQGTYGYTF. For the CDR3, the DNA is TGTGCCAGCAGCCTTGAGATTCATGGACAGGGGACCTATGGCTACACCTTC.

This clone has just one count. V gene TRBV28 combines with J gene TRBJ1-1; D not resolved. V lost 2 bases and J lost 1, with 2 bases in between. The CDR3 has 12 residues. In germline, CDR1 is MDHEN, CDR2 SYDVKM. The CDR3 DNA reads TGTGCCAGCAGTTTACAGAACACTGAAGCTTTCTTT. Translation: CASSLQNTEAFF.

The chain employs TRBV5-8 and TRBJ2-7, with 11 bases aligning to TRBD1. CDR1 SGHTS and CDR2 YDEGEE come from the germline V gene. The CDR3 has 13 amino acids. V was pared by 6 bases and J by 6 bases, with 5 bases of the junction left unmatched. CDR3 sequence (DNA): TGTGCCAGCAATTTTGGACAGGGGGCCGAGCAGTACTTC. Translating gives CASNFGQGAEQYF.